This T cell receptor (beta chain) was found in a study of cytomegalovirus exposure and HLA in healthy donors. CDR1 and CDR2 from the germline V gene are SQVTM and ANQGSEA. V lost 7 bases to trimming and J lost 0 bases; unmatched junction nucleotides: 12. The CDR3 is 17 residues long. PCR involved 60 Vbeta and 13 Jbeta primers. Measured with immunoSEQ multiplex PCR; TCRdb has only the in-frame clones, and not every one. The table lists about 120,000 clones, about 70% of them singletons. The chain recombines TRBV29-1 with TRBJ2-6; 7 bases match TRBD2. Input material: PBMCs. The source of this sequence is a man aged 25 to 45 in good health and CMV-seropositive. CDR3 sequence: CSAPMGGGSSGANVLTF. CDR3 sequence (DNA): TGCAGCGCCCCCATGGGGGGGGGTAGCTCTGGGGCCAACGTCCTGACTTTC.